The text below deals with one T cell receptor (beta chain). Looked up from germline, CDR1 is KGHSH and CDR2 is LQKENI. The CDR3 is 15 amino acids. Deletions cut 3 bases from V and 3 bases from J, with 15 bases between. In the authors' methods: Reference gene primers were amplified, and this amplification served to estimate nucleated cell counts. TCRdb keeps only in-frame clones here, not all; method: immunoSEQ multiplex PCR. V and J calls plus clone size are reproduced from that table; the DNA served to infer D and trimming. This sample carries about 220,000 clones, over 65% of them seen once, and the ten largest clones take roughly 3.5%. The source of the sample is a study of blood T cell repertoires in COVID-19. Study in general: The analysed material was cDNA or gDNA that came from T cells, B-cell-depleted T cells, or PBMCs.

The sample consisted of PBMCs or T cells enriched from blood (not recorded which). V gene TRBV18 combines with J gene TRBJ2-7, with D perhaps matching TRBD2 (6 bases). This TCR came from a woman in her fifties or sixties who had recovered from COVID-19. CDR3 loop: CASSPQDTGGYEQYF. The CDR3 nucleotides read TGTGCCAGCTCACCTCAAGACACCGGGGGCTACGAGCAGTACTTC.